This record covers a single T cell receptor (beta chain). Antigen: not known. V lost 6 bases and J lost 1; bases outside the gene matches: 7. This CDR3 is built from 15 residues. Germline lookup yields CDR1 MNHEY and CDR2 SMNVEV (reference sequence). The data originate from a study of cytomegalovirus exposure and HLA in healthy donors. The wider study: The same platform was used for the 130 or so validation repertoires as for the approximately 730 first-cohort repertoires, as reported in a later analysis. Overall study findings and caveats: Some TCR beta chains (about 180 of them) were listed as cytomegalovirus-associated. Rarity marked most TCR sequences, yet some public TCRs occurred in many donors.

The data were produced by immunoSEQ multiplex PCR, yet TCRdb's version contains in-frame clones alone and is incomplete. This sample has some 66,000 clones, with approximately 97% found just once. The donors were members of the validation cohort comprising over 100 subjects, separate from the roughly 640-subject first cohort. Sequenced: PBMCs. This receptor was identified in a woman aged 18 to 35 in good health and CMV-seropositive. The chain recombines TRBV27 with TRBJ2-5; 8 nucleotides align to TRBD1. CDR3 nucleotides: TGTGCCAGCAGGCGACAGGGGATACTCCAAGAGACCCAGTACTTC. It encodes CASRRQGILQETQYF.